Shown below are 19 T cell receptor beta chains from a single sample sequenced in a study of blood T cell repertoires in COVID-19. Using immunoSEQ multiplex PCR, the repertoire was profiled, and TCRdb retains in-frame clones only, with some absent. The data show roughly 150,000 clones, approximately 85% seen once. Sequenced material: peripheral blood. The source of these receptors is a man over 45 with acute or convalescent COVID-19.

The rearrangement uses TRBV6-5 and TRBJ1-2; TRBD1 agrees at 7 bases. V shed 0 bases and J 4 bases; nucleotides not matched to a gene: 5. This CDR3 contains 15 residues. The germline V gene has CDR1 MNHEY and CDR2 SVGAGI. As DNA, the CDR3 is TGTGCCAGCAGTTACTCGAAACAGGGGACCTATGGCTACACCTTC. Its protein is CASSYSKQGTYGYTF.

The chain carries TRBV7-3 and TRBJ2-1, with TRBD2 identical over 11 bases. Losses at the gene ends were 4 bases for V and 6 bases for J; bases not matched to a gene: 5. The V gene's germline CDR1 is SGHTA and CDR2 FQGTGA. CDR3 size: 15 residues. CDR3 sequence: CASSSQLAGANEQFF. The DNA for the CDR3 is TGTGCCAGCAGCTCCCAACTAGCGGGAGCCAATGAGCAGTTCTTC.

This chain uses TRBV24-1 with TRBJ2-3; 7 positions agree with TRBD1. CDR3 size: 15 residues. Unmatched junction bases numbered 10, after V lost 6 bases and J lost 5 bases. Germline assignment: CDR1 KGHDR and CDR2 SFDVKD. The CDR3 loop is CATSLSTGTEDTQYF. The CDR3 region has the DNA TGTGCCACCAGTCTTTCGACAGGGACCGAAGATACGCAGTATTTT.

The genes are TRBV2 and TRBJ2-7; D possibly corresponds to TRBD2 (6 bases). Germline V gene data show CDR1 as SNHLY and CDR2 as FYNNEI. The germline V and J ends were trimmed by 6 bases and 3 bases, with 12 bases remaining between them. The CDR3 loop spans 13 amino acids. In DNA, the CDR3 is TGTGCCAGCAGGGAGGGGACCTTCTACGAGCAGTACTTC. Its protein product is CASREGTFYEQYF.

This clone occurred once. CDR3 in DNA: TGTGCCAGCAGCCAAGTCCACTACGCGGGGGAGCAGTACTTC. It yields the protein CASSQVHYAGEQYF. The chain combines TRBV3-1 (or the pseudogene TRBV3-2) with TRBJ2-7, with D possibly TRBD2 on 6 matching bases. The CDR3 runs to 14 residues. CDR1 and CDR2 from the germline V gene are LGHDT and YNNKEL (reference sequence). Trimming took off 1 base at V and 7 bases at J, with 14 bases between the two ends.

The gene calls are TRBV21-1 and TRBJ2-3; TRBD1 is the table's D call and was not checked against the DNA. TRBV21-1 is described as a pseudogene. CDR3 length: 16 amino acids. Written as DNA, the CDR3 is TGTGCCAGCAGCAAAAGGGGGACCGCGGCTTGTGATACGCAGTATTTT. This sequence encodes CASSKRGTAACDTQYF.

This clone came up a few times. This chain uses TRBV5-1 with TRBJ1-4; no reliable D call. Looked up from germline, CDR1 is SGHRS and CDR2 is YFSETQ. The ends were cut back, 4 bases at V and 8 bases at J, with 12 bases in the middle. This CDR3 has 13 amino acids. The CDR3 DNA reads as TGCGCCAGCAGCATGCCTAACCGGGAAAAACTGTTTTTT. Translation: CASSMPNREKLFF.

This rearrangement joins TRBV3-1 (or the pseudogene TRBV3-2) to TRBJ2-7; 8 bases are shared with TRBD2. CDR1 is LGHDT and CDR2 is YNNKEL in the germline V gene (reference sequence). The trim removed 3 bases at V and 7 bases at J, leaving 8 bases unmatched. The CDR3 runs to 14 residues. DNA of the CDR3: TGTGCCAGCAGCCACAGTCCCCGGGGGGGTGAGCAGTACTTC. Translated: CASSHSPRGGEQYF.

The genes are TRBV2 and TRBJ1-1; 7 nucleotides line up with TRBD1. Trimming cost V 7 bases and J 8 bases; bases outside gene matches: 10. Germline CDR1 reads SNHLY; CDR2 reads FYNNEI. This CDR3 is 13 amino acids long. Written as DNA, the CDR3 is TGTGCCAGCAACCGGCGACAGGGCATCGAAGCTTTCTTT. Translated, it gives CASNRRQGIEAFF. Using reference TRBV2 and TRBJ1-1 for the parts outside the CDR3, the full variable domain is EPEVTQTPSHQVTQMGQEVILRCVPISNHLYFYWYRQILGQKVEFLVSFYNNEISEKSEIFDDQFSVERPDGSNFTLKIRSTKLEDSAMYFCASNRRQGIEAFFGQGTRLTVV.

This clone has only one observation. The rearrangement uses TRBV7-9 and TRBJ2-1, with 9 bases identical to TRBD1. Germline CDR1 is SEHNR and CDR2 is FQNEAQ (reference sequence). This CDR3 has 15 amino acids. The V segment lost 4 bases and the J segment 7 bases; nucleotides outside the gene matches: 8. In DNA, the CDR3 is TGTGCCAGCAGCTCACAGGGGGCGGTCGATAATGAGCAGTTCTTC. Translated: CASSSQGAVDNEQFF.

The rearrangement joins TRBV3-1 (or the pseudogene TRBV3-2) to TRBJ2-5; D gene unclear. Germline V CDR1 and CDR2: LGHDT, YNNKEL (reference sequence). The CDR3 runs 15 residues. Trimming took off 0 bases at V and 2 bases at J, with 10 bases between the two ends. In DNA form, the CDR3 reads TGTGCCAGCAGCCAAGATGCCAGGAAACAAGAGACCCAGTACTTC. Its translation is CASSQDARKQETQYF.

The CDR3 sequence: CASSPGTGKGIEQFF. The CDR3 nucleotides are TGTGCCAGCAGCCCAGGGACAGGGAAGGGGATTGAGCAGTTCTTC. The chain combines TRBV11-2 with TRBJ2-1; 9 bases are a match to TRBD1. V lost 5 bases to trimming and J lost 9 bases; unmatched junction nucleotides: 11. The germline V gene encodes CDR1 SGHAT and CDR2 FQNNGV. CDR3 length: 15 residues.

The chain joins TRBV9 to TRBJ2-3, with TRBD1 as a possible D gene (6 bases). V lost 0 bases and J 4 bases, leaving 15 bases between the germline ends. CDR1 and CDR2 from the germline V gene are SGDLS and YYNGEE. This CDR3 spans 16 amino acids. The CDR3 nucleotides read TGTGCCAGCAGCGTAGCGGCTGGACAGCAGTCAGATACGCAGTATTTT. This gives the protein CASSVAAGQQSDTQYF.

V usage is TRBV3-1 (or the pseudogene TRBV3-2) and J usage is TRBJ2-2, with D hard to call. Trimming stripped 2 bases from V and 6 bases from J, with 4 bases between. This CDR3 is 12 amino acids long. Germline-derived CDR1 and CDR2 are LGHDT and YNNKEL (reference sequence). The CDR3 here is CASSQLSGELFF. CDR3 nucleotides: TGTGCCAGCAGCCAACTTTCCGGGGAGCTGTTTTTT.

The chain carries TRBV7-2 and TRBJ1-2; 7 bases agree with TRBD1. There are 17 residues in the CDR3. The germline gives CDR1 SGHTA, CDR2 FQGNSA. Trimming removed 2 bases from V and 5 bases from J; junction bases left unmatched: 14. The chain's CDR3 is CASSLPLDRDLPYGYTF. DNA of the CDR3: TGTGCCAGCAGCTTACCCCTAGACAGGGATCTACCTTATGGCTACACCTTC.

The chain employs TRBV6-5 and TRBJ1-6; D not resolved. Trimming took off 7 bases at V and 0 bases at J, with 10 bases between the two ends. The germline gives CDR1 MNHEY, CDR2 SVGAGI. The CDR3 spans 15 residues. Here the CDR3 reads CASKPSSSYNSPLHF. The CDR3 DNA sequence: TGTGCCAGCAAGCCCTCGAGCTCCTATAATTCACCCCTCCACTTT.

The V and J genes are TRBV15 and TRBJ1-4; 9 bases align to TRBD1. V was clipped by 5 bases and J by 7 bases; unmatched bases: 11. From germline, CDR1 is LNHNV and CDR2 YYDKDF (reference sequence). The CDR3 spans 16 residues. CDR3 bases: TGTGCCACCAGCTCTACCATCGGGACAGGGATTGAAAAACTGTTTTTT. This gives the protein CATSSTIGTGIEKLFF.

Notes on this clone: The junction departs from germline at one end; a sequencing error may be responsible. This chain connects TRBV12-5 to TRBJ2-7; 8 nucleotides agree with TRBD1. The CDR3 has 13 amino acids. The V gene's germline CDR1 is LGHNT and CDR2 FRNRAP. CDR3 sequence: CASGLPGQGLSDF. CDR3 nucleotides: TGTGCTAGTGGTTTGCCAGGACAGGGCCTTTCTGACTTC.

The rearrangement links TRBV6-5 to TRBJ1-6; D might be TRBD1 (6 bases). The CDR3 has 16 amino acids. Trimming removed 4 bases at V and 4 bases at J, with 14 bases between. In germline, CDR1 is MNHEY, CDR2 SVGAGI. CDR3 in amino acids: CASSSQGRGYNSPLHF. The CDR3 DNA sequence: TGTGCCAGCAGTTCCCAGGGTAGGGGGTATAATTCACCCCTCCACTTT.